Below are 26 T cell receptor beta chains sequenced from a single sample in a study of T cells in tumors after PD-1 blockade. Sequencing used immunoSEQ multiplex PCR; TCRdb keeps in-frame clones, though not all of them. The data hold about 33,000 clones, with approximately 78% observed a single time. This material consisted of PBMCs, taken before anti-PD-1 treatment. The receptors were sampled from a human donor with basal cell carcinoma.

This clone was detected only once. This sequence joins TRBV4-3 and TRBJ2-7; TRBD2 matches 8 bases. The ends lost 4 bases at V and 3 bases at J; junction bases unmatched: 8. The CDR3 spans 15 residues. Germline-derived CDR1 and CDR2 are LGHNA and YSLEER. CDR3 nucleotide sequence: TGCGCCAGCAGCCCGGGAGGGGCAAGGGGCTACGAGCAGTACTTC. Its protein is CASSPGGARGYEQYF.

The table lists this clone with a few counts. This chain joins TRBV4-1 and TRBJ2-7; D may correspond to TRBD1 or TRBD2 (5 bases each). The length of the CDR3 is 18 residues. Germline lookup yields CDR1 MGHRA and CDR2 YSYEKL. The V end lost 0 bases, the J end lost 1 base, and 19 bases lay between the germline ends. In DNA form, the CDR3 reads TGCGCCAGCAGCCAAGATTTGAAAAGGGGACCATATTCCTACGAGCAGTACTTC. Protein sequence: CASSQDLKRGPYSYEQYF.

This clone occurred once. The chain uses TRBV7-8 and TRBJ2-7; D is unclear. The CDR3 contains 15 residues. Between the trimmed V and J ends, which lost 4 bases and 5 bases, there was a span of 18 bases. Per germline, CDR1 SGHVS and CDR2 FQNEAQ. The DNA for the CDR3 is TGTGCCAGCAGCTGGGATGTCCAGATGGGGAACGAGCAGTACTTC. Its protein product is CASSWDVQMGNEQYF.

J is TRBJ1-5 and V is TRBV25-1; D not certain. Looked up from germline, CDR1 is MGHDK and CDR2 is SYGVNS. This CDR3 has 14 residues. Trimming removed 0 bases at V and 0 bases at J, with 3 bases between. The CDR3: CASSEYASNQPQHF. CDR3 nucleotides: TGTGCCAGCAGTGAATATGCTAGCAATCAGCCCCAGCATTTT.

V gene TRBV2 combines with J gene TRBJ2-1, with 9 bases aligning to TRBD2. The CDR3 has 15 residues. From germline, CDR1 is SNHLY and CDR2 FYNNEI. V shed 6 bases and J 15 bases; nucleotides not matched to a gene: 18. This chain's CDR3 is CASSRSAGGVGVGFF. The CDR3 DNA reads as TGTGCCAGCAGCCGATCAGCGGGGGGCGTGGGGGTAGGGTTCTTC.

The chain employs TRBV2 and TRBJ1-2; tentative D call: TRBD1 (6 bases). This CDR3 is built from 14 residues. The V end was cut by 4 bases, the J end by 2 bases, with 11 bases between. Germline CDR1 SNHLY, CDR2 FYNNEI. The CDR3 loop reads CASSVLTGNYGYTF. CDR3 nucleotides: TGTGCCAGCAGTGTCCTCACAGGGAACTATGGCTACACCTTC. The variable domain in full, completed from reference TRBV2 and TRBJ1-2, reads EPEVTQTPSHQVTQMGQEVILRCVPISNHLYFYWYRQILGQKVEFLVSFYNNEISEKSEIFDDQFSVERPDGSNFTLKIRSTKLEDSAMYFCASSVLTGNYGYTFGSGTRLTVV.

The CDR3 DNA reads TGTGCCAGCAGCCAAGATTGGGCAGGGGGCCATGGCTACACCTTC. Encoded protein: CASSQDWAGGHGYTF. The genes are TRBV14 and TRBJ1-2; TRBD1 matches at 8 bases. V lost 0 bases to trimming and J lost 6 bases; unmatched junction nucleotides: 6. This CDR3 spans 15 amino acids. Germline V CDR1 and CDR2: SGHDN, FVKESK.

The chain carries TRBV4-2 and TRBJ2-3; 14 bases match TRBD2. Trimming at V came to 3 bases and at J to 6 bases, leaving 8 bases not matched to a gene. The CDR3 is 17 amino acids. Germline V lookup: CDR1 LGHNA, CDR2 YNFKEQ. The CDR3, as DNA: TGTGCCAGCAGCCACCGGGGACTAGCGGGAGCAGGCGATACGCAGTATTTT. Translation gives CASSHRGLAGAGDTQYF.

J is TRBJ1-3 and V is TRBV18; D perhaps matches TRBD1 (5 bases). Looked up from germline, CDR1 is KGHSH and CDR2 is LQKENI. The germline V and J ends were trimmed by 4 bases and 0 bases, with 16 bases remaining between them. The CDR3 is 17 residues long. In DNA form, the CDR3 reads TGTGCCAGCTCACTACTACCGGCAGGGCGCTCTGGAAACACCATATATTTT. This codes for CASSLLPAGRSGNTIYF.

The gene calls are TRBV29-1 and TRBJ2-2, with D perhaps being TRBD1 or TRBD2 (6 bases each). CDR3 length equals 13 residues. V shed 7 bases and J shed 1 base, with 10 bases lying between them. Germline-derived CDR1 and CDR2 are SQVTM and ANQGSEA. CDR3 in DNA: TGCAGCGCCGGGGGACAGAACACCGGGGAGCTGTTTTTT. This codes for CSAGGQNTGELFF.

This clone turned up a few times. The chain recombines TRBV11-1 with TRBJ1-1; a possible D gene is TRBD1 (6 bases). Germline CDR1 and CDR2: SGHAT and FQDESV (reference sequence). This CDR3 has 15 amino acids. With 5 bases removed from V and 4 bases from J, the gap between germline ends came to 17 bases. CDR3 region: CASSTGQSRTTEAFF. The CDR3 DNA follows: TGTGCCAGCAGCACGGGACAAAGTAGGACCACTGAAGCTTTCTTT.

The chain links TRBV18 to TRBJ1-1; D gene uncertain. Looked up from germline, CDR1 is KGHSH and CDR2 is LQKENI. The CDR3 contains 11 residues. Trimming stripped 4 bases from V and 5 bases from J, with 5 bases between. CDR3 residues: CASSLGTEAFF. The DNA of the CDR3 is TGTGCCAGCTCACTAGGGACTGAAGCTTTCTTT. The full variable domain, its missing parts supplied by reference TRBV18 and TRBJ1-1, is NAGVMQNPRHLVRRRGQEARLRCSPMKGHSHVYWYRQLPEEGLKFMVYLQKENIIDESGMPKERFSAEFPKEGPSILRIQQVVRGDSAAYFCASSLGTEAFFGQGTRLTVV.

As regards this clone: Sequence at one end of the junction differs from germline and may be a read error. The sample holds other DNA sequences that translate to the same CDR3. The genes are TRBV5-1 and TRBJ2-1, with D hard to call. The CDR3 sequence is 13 residues long. CDR1 and CDR2 (germline): SGHRS, YFSETQ. CDR3 sequence: CASSSWRNNEQFF. In nucleotides, the CDR3 is TGCGCCAGTAGCTCCTGGCGAAACAATGAGCAGTTCTTC.

This clone has only a few counts. The same CDR3 arises from other DNA sequences in this sample as well. This sequence joins TRBV30 and TRBJ1-3, with unresolved D. V shed 0 bases and J shed 0 bases, with 3 bases lying between them. The length of the CDR3 is 13 residues. CDR1 and CDR2 (germline): GTSNPN, SVGIG (reference sequence). CDR3 protein: CAWSVNSGNTIYF. The CDR3 DNA is TGTGCCTGGAGTGTCAACTCTGGAAACACCATATATTTT.

The rearrangement joins TRBV11-3 to TRBJ2-5; weak D call: TRBD2 (5 bases). With 5 bases removed from V and 4 bases from J, the gap between germline ends came to 17 bases. Germline V gene data show CDR1 as SGHNT and CDR2 as YENEEA. The CDR3 loop spans 15 amino acids. The CDR3 DNA is TGTGCCAGCAGCCCAGGCGGGTTTCAAGGAGAGACCCAGTACTTC. Its translation is CASSPGGFQGETQYF.

The chain carries TRBV5-5 and TRBJ2-4, with a possible D match to TRBD2 (6 bases). Germline-derived CDR1 and CDR2 are SGHKS and YYEKEE (reference sequence). The CDR3 has 15 amino acids. Trimming removed 3 bases from V and 3 bases from J, with 13 bases in between. Here the CDR3 reads CASSSDGGLKNIQYF. In nucleotides, the CDR3 is TGTGCCAGCAGCTCCGACGGGGGACTCAAAAACATTCAGTACTTC.

V is TRBV5-6 and J is TRBJ1-2, with D perhaps TRBD1 (5 bases). The CDR3 length is 16 residues. Per the germline V gene, CDR1 is SGHDT and CDR2 is YYEEEE. V was shortened by 0 bases and J by 0 bases, with 12 bases between the two germline ends. CDR3 in amino acids: CASSLAGQTSNYGYTF. The CDR3 coding sequence is TGTGCCAGCAGCTTGGCAGGGCAAACCTCTAACTATGGCTACACCTTC.

The gene calls are TRBV2 and TRBJ2-7, with a weak D call TRBD2 (5 bases). Germline lookup yields CDR1 SNHLY and CDR2 FYNNEI. V was cut by 11 bases and J by 3 bases, with 14 bases left in between. This CDR3 contains 12 residues. The CDR3 DNA sequence: TGTGCCGGAGCGGTACTAGGCTACGAGCAGTACTTC. Protein: CAGAVLGYEQYF.

The chain employs TRBV6-2 or TRBV6-3 and TRBJ1-3; D gene unclear. The germline V and J ends were trimmed by 3 bases and 0 bases, with 12 bases remaining between them. The CDR3 runs 16 residues. The V gene's germline CDR1 is MNHEY and CDR2 SVGEGT. The CDR3 DNA is TGTGCCAGCAGTTATATTGGACCCGCCTCTGGAAACACCATATATTTT. It is translated as CASSYIGPASGNTIYF.

The chain is built from TRBV4-3 and TRBJ1-1, with D possibly TRBD1 on 5 matching bases. V was pared by 0 bases and J by 4 bases, with 12 bases between. CDR1 is LGHNA and CDR2 is YSLEER in the germline V gene. This CDR3 region has 15 residues. DNA for the CDR3: TGCGCCAGCAGCCAAGATCGGGGGGAAGGCACTGAAGCTTTCTTT. Translating gives CASSQDRGEGTEAFF.

This clone showed up many times. The CDR3 loop reads CAISESGGDYGYTF. The CDR3 DNA follows: TGTGCCATCAGTGAGTCTGGGGGAGACTATGGCTACACCTTC. The gene calls are TRBV10-3 and TRBJ1-2, with a possible D match to TRBD1 (5 bases). This CDR3 has 14 residues. CDR1 ENHRY and CDR2 SYGVKD come from the germline V gene. Between the trimmed V and J ends, which lost 0 bases and 3 bases, there was a span of 8 bases.

The chain employs TRBV2 and TRBJ2-5; D is unclear. V lost 6 bases to trimming and J lost 3 bases, with 8 bases between them. Germline values: CDR1 SNHLY, CDR2 FYNNEI. This CDR3 region has 12 residues. The CDR3 nucleotides are TGTGCCAGCAGGGGGTCGAAAGAGACCCAGTACTTC. It yields the protein CASRGSKETQYF.

The chain recombines TRBV7-2 with TRBJ2-1; no definite D call. Germline V lookup: CDR1 SGHTA, CDR2 FQGNSA. Trimming removed 2 bases from V and 4 bases from J, with 9 bases in between. The CDR3 spans 14 residues. CDR3 amino acids: CASSLYGSYNEQFF. In nucleotides, the CDR3 is TGTGCCAGCAGCTTATATGGATCTTACAATGAGCAGTTCTTC.

This clone was seen more than once but under ten times. This sequence joins TRBV6-5 and TRBJ2-7; TRBD1 matches at 9 bases. The CDR3 length is 14 residues. V shed 5 bases, J shed 7 bases, and the junction held 9 bases outside the gene matches. The V gene's germline CDR1 is MNHEY and CDR2 SVGAGI. The CDR3 region is CASSIRDRVKEQYF. As DNA, the CDR3 is TGTGCCAGCAGTATCCGGGACAGGGTAAAAGAGCAGTACTTC.

This chain links TRBV24-1 with TRBJ1-4, with D possibly TRBD1 on 6 matching bases. This CDR3 is 15 amino acids long. CDR1 is KGHDR and CDR2 is SFDVKD in the germline V gene. V was trimmed by 2 bases and J by 8 bases, leaving 14 bases between them. The CDR3: CATSDSRQAGEKLFF. The CDR3 coding sequence is TGTGCCACCAGTGATTCTCGACAGGCGGGGGAAAAACTGTTTTTT.

V and J are TRBV24-1 and TRBJ2-7; D gene ambiguous. V dropped 1 base and J dropped 3 bases, with 9 bases sitting between them. The CDR3 contains 14 residues. Germline assignment: CDR1 KGHDR and CDR2 SFDVKD. In DNA form, the CDR3 reads TGTGCCACCAGTGATTTTTCAGGTTTCTACGAGCAGTACTTC. Its translation: CATSDFSGFYEQYF.